Below, 30 T cell receptor beta chains from the same sample are listed, as sequenced in a study of blood T cells in healthy people across ages. Using a J-beta primer mix together with a sample-barcoded 5' primer, a second PCR was run for about 6 to 12 cycles. TCRdb independently ran MiXCR on the 5' RACE reads; one entry per CDR3 protein. The sample consists of over 1,300,000 distinct CDR3 sequences, roughly 60% of them appearing once. Input material: blood. The receptors come from a young man in good health.

The V gene is TRBV20-1, the J gene TRBJ1-1; D may be TRBD1 (5 bases). Trimming shortened V by 6 bases and J by 1 base, and 18 bases separated the two germline ends. The CDR3 runs 15 residues. CDR1 DFQATT and CDR2 SNEGSKA come from the germline V gene (reference sequence). The CDR3 DNA sequence: TGCAGTGCCGCTGACAGCGACCCTTGGAACACTGAAGCTTTCTTT. The encoded protein is CSAADSDPWNTEAFF.

This chain uses TRBV27 with TRBJ1-2; D uncertain. Germline loops: CDR1 MNHEY, CDR2 SMNVEV (reference sequence). The V end lost 5 bases, the J end lost 4 bases, and 20 bases lay between the germline ends. CDR3 length equals 16 residues. CDR3 residues: CASSTYLADGPYGYTF. The CDR3 DNA sequence: TGTGCCAGCAGTACCTATCTCGCGGACGGCCCCTATGGCTACACCTTC.

As concerns this clonotype: The junction departs from the called germline gene at one end, perhaps through a read error. The gene calls are TRBV3-1 and TRBJ2-7; D uncertain. The germline V gene has CDR1 LGHDT and CDR2 YNNKEL (reference sequence). CDR3 length: 13 amino acids. CDR3 DNA sequence: TGCGCCAGCAGCCCCCGGCTTTCCTCCGAGCAGTACTTC. Translating it yields CASSPRLSSEQYF.

J is TRBJ2-1 and V is TRBV7-9, with TRBD2 identical over 11 bases. J lost 6 bases, V lost 5 bases, and 3 bases had no gene match. This CDR3 region has 14 residues. Germline values: CDR1 SEHNR, CDR2 FQNEAQ (reference sequence). The CDR3 DNA reads as TGTGCCAGCAGCACTAGCGGGAGTCTCAATGAGCAGTTCTTC. It translates to CASSTSGSLNEQFF.

This sequence joins TRBV7-8 and TRBJ2-7, with D tentatively TRBD2 (7 bases). Trimming removed 3 bases at V and 2 bases at J, with 17 bases between. Germline values: CDR1 SGHVS, CDR2 FQNEAQ. This CDR3 region has 16 residues. The DNA of the CDR3 is TGTGCCAGCAGCTTTAGGGGGTCTAGCGGCCCCTACGAGCAGTACTTC. It specifies CASSFRGSSGPYEQYF.

The chain links TRBV12-3 or TRBV12-4 to TRBJ2-7; D not certain. This CDR3 has 12 residues. V was pared by 6 bases and J by 6 bases, with 12 bases between. The CDR3 sequence: CASSLGPREQYF. CDR3 in DNA: TGTGCCAGCAGCCTTGGACCGCGCGAGCAGTACTTC.

The chain has TRBV12-3 or TRBV12-4 and TRBJ2-2; D remains unclear. There are 14 residues in the CDR3. The V gene lost 5 bases and the J gene lost 6 bases, with 13 bases spanning the gap. CDR3 sequence: CASSPSRGPGELFF. DNA for the CDR3: TGTGCCAGCAGTCCCAGTAGAGGACCCGGGGAGCTGTTTTTT.

This clonotype was picked up a small number of times. The rearrangement links TRBV4-3 to TRBJ2-1; D might be TRBD2 (6 bases). Looked up from germline, CDR1 is LGHNA and CDR2 is YSLEER. Trimming pared 4 bases from V and 4 bases from J, leaving 11 bases between. The CDR3 loop spans 14 amino acids. The CDR3 loop reads CASSRETSYNEQFF. CDR3 bases: TGCGCCAGCAGCCGCGAGACTAGTTACAATGAGCAGTTCTTC.

There are a few counts of this clonotype. The V and J genes are TRBV4-2 and TRBJ2-3; unclear D gene. The CDR3 is 14 amino acids. Germline CDR1 is LGHNA and CDR2 is YNFKEQ. The V end lost 3 bases, the J end lost 4 bases, and 11 bases lay between the germline ends. CDR3 region: CASSHPGQSDTQYF. CDR3 coding DNA: TGTGCCAGCAGCCACCCCGGGCAATCAGATACGCAGTATTTT.

This chain joins TRBV4-3 and TRBJ2-2; unclear D gene. Germline loops: CDR1 LGHNA, CDR2 YSLEER. The CDR3 contains 13 residues. V was shortened by 0 bases and J by 7 bases, with 6 bases between the two germline ends. Written as DNA, the CDR3 is TGCGCCAGCAGCCAAGATTGGGTCGGGGAGCTGTTTTTT. Translated, it gives CASSQDWVGELFF.

The V gene is TRBV20-1, the J gene TRBJ2-7, with D possibly matching TRBD2 (6 bases). Germline V gene data show CDR1 as DFQATT and CDR2 as SNEGSKA (reference sequence). The V gene lost 0 bases and the J gene lost 2 bases, with 14 bases spanning the gap. The CDR3 totals 15 residues. The CDR3 reads CSARELASLPYEQYF. The CDR3 region has the DNA TGCAGTGCTAGAGAGCTAGCGAGCCTCCCCTACGAGCAGTACTTC.

With regard to this clonotype: At one boundary the junction diverges from the germline segment, which might be a read error. This chain uses TRBV7-2 with TRBJ1-1; 11 bases are a match to TRBD1. This CDR3 has 17 residues. The germline V gene has CDR1 SGHTA and CDR2 FQGNSA. As DNA, the CDR3 is TGTGCCAGCAGCTTCAGGGGACAGGGGGTTTCGGGCACTGAAGTTTTCTTT. Translating it yields CASSFRGQGVSGTEVFF.

This chain joins TRBV4-1 and TRBJ2-4; 7 nucleotides line up with TRBD1. Per the germline V gene, CDR1 is MGHRA and CDR2 is YSYEKL. Unmatched junction bases numbered 5, after V lost 4 bases and J lost 5 bases. The CDR3 runs to 14 residues. CDR3 in DNA: TGCGCCAGCAGCCTTCGGACAGGTGAAAACATTCAGTACTTC. It yields the protein CASSLRTGENIQYF.

This chain links TRBV21-1 with TRBJ1-5; the table calls TRBD1, which could not be checked here. TRBV21-1 is tagged as a pseudogene. The CDR3 consists of 17 residues. CDR3 residues: CASSKGDRRFWVVTQHF. The CDR3 nucleotides read TGTGCCAGCAGCAAAGGGGACAGACGCTTTTGGGTGGTGACCCAGCATTTT.

The gene calls are TRBV4-1 and TRBJ2-1; D is ambiguous. V lost 0 bases to trimming and J lost 0 bases, with 15 bases between them. Germline V lookup: CDR1 MGHRA, CDR2 YSYEKL. The CDR3 loop spans 18 amino acids. CDR3 protein: CASSQEARLNASYNEQFF. The CDR3 coding sequence is TGCGCCAGCAGCCAAGAGGCTAGGCTCAACGCCTCCTACAATGAGCAGTTCTTC.

The chain couples TRBV29-1 to TRBJ2-7; 10 bases fit TRBD2. Germline CDR1 is SQVTM and CDR2 is ANQGSEA. CDR3 length: 16 amino acids. The V gene end was trimmed by 6 bases and the J gene end by 3 bases; junction bases not matched to a gene: 14. The CDR3 DNA follows: TGCAGCGTGGCTTCCAATACGGTAGCGGGAGGCTACGAGCAGTACTTC. Translated, it gives CSVASNTVAGGYEQYF.

The J gene is TRBJ1-5, the V gene TRBV10-3; a weak D match, TRBD1 (5 bases). This CDR3 has 15 amino acids. Germline CDR1 ENHRY, CDR2 SYGVKD. V lost 0 bases to trimming and J lost 5 bases, with 11 bases between them. Here the CDR3 DNA reads TGTGCCATCAGTGAGTCCGGGGGGACCTATCAGCCCCAGCATTTT. It is translated as CAISESGGTYQPQHF.

The V call is TRBV5-6, the J call TRBJ2-5; 13 bases are a match to TRBD2. The trim removed 4 bases at V and 0 bases at J, leaving 6 bases unmatched. This CDR3 has 17 amino acids. Germline loops: CDR1 SGHDT, CDR2 YYEEEE. This CDR3 reads CASSVGLAGTYQETQYF. CDR3 in DNA: TGTGCCAGCAGCGTGGGACTAGCGGGGACGTACCAAGAGACCCAGTACTTC.

The V and J genes are TRBV29-1 and TRBJ2-1, with D uncertain. Germline assignment: CDR1 SQVTM and CDR2 ANQGSEA. There are 14 residues in the CDR3. Trimming left V 2 bases short and J 5 bases short, with 13 bases between. The CDR3 bases are TGCAGCGTTGAACTGGAAATAGCCAACAATGAGCAGTTCTTC. It translates to CSVELEIANNEQFF.

This clonotype was counted only a few times. The gene calls are TRBV7-2 and TRBJ2-7, with D possibly matching TRBD1 (5 bases). The end of the DNA aligns better with TRBJ2-5, so the J call may be wrong. CDR3 length equals 14 residues. Per the germline V gene, CDR1 is SGHTA and CDR2 is FQGNSA. The CDR3 DNA follows: TGTGCCAGCAGCTCCCAGGGCTCCGGTGAGACCCAGTACTTC. Protein: CASSSQGSGETQYF.

This chain connects TRBV27 to TRBJ2-2; the D is unclear. The CDR3 extends over 15 amino acids. Per the germline V gene, CDR1 is MNHEY and CDR2 is SMNVEV (reference sequence). V was pared by 9 bases and J by 5 bases, with 19 bases between. The CDR3 bases are TGTGCCAGTACCATGGGTGTTCTGGGGACCGGGGAGCTGTTTTTT. Amino acid sequence: CASTMGVLGTGELFF.

V usage is TRBV13 and J usage is TRBJ2-1; D perhaps matches TRBD2 (6 bases). Germline V CDR1 and CDR2: PRHDT, FYEKMQ (reference sequence). The CDR3 loop spans 16 amino acids. Trimming pared 6 bases from V and 8 bases from J, leaving 23 bases between. CDR3 nucleotides: TGTGCCAGCAGTTTTCCCCTCGAGGCGGGATCCGATGAGCAGTTCTTC. As protein: CASSFPLEAGSDEQFF.

The gene calls are TRBV12-3 or TRBV12-4 and TRBJ2-7; the match to TRBD2 covers 7 bases. Trimming removed 6 bases from V and 0 bases from J; junction bases left unmatched: 14. This CDR3 contains 17 residues. The CDR3 DNA sequence: TGTGCCAGCAGGCCCTATCTCGGAGCGGGGAGCTCCTACGAGCAGTACTTC. Translated, it gives CASRPYLGAGSSYEQYF.

This rearrangement joins TRBV29-1 to TRBJ2-7; D not resolved. CDR3 size: 13 residues. From germline, CDR1 is SQVTM and CDR2 ANQGSEA. V was clipped by 4 bases and J by 0 bases, with 10 bases between them. CDR3: CSVAGDASYEQYF. CDR3 coding DNA: TGCAGCGTTGCAGGTGACGCCTCCTACGAGCAGTACTTC.

This sequence joins TRBV20-1 and TRBJ2-7, with 7 nucleotides matching TRBD2. The germline V gene has CDR1 DFQATT and CDR2 SNEGSKA (reference sequence). The CDR3 totals 15 residues. Trimming took 1 base from V and 2 from J; bases not matched to a gene: 8. The CDR3 DNA sequence: TGCAGTGCTAGAGGCGGGGAGGGGAGCGCCTACGAGCAGTACTTC. It yields the protein CSARGGEGSAYEQYF.

This clonotype was counted a few times. The CDR3 reads CASSTGAYGYTF. The CDR3 DNA sequence: TGCGCCAGCAGTACAGGGGCCTATGGCTACACCTTC. The chain couples TRBV4-1 to TRBJ1-2; 7 positions match TRBD1. Germline V lookup: CDR1 MGHRA, CDR2 YSYEKL. CDR3 length: 12 residues. After removal of 6 bases from V and 4 bases from J, the junction contained 2 bases not matched to a gene.

The genes are TRBV5-1 and TRBJ1-2, with no clear D. The CDR3 is 15 amino acids. Trimming left V 3 bases short and J 7 bases short, with 19 bases between. Germline V lookup: CDR1 SGHRS, CDR2 YFSETQ. In DNA form, the CDR3 reads TGCGCCAGCAGCTCGACCCCCTCAAGCGGCCCTGGCTACACCTTC. Translation: CASSSTPSSGPGYTF.

The chain combines TRBV20-1 with TRBJ2-5; perhaps TRBD1 as D (5 bases). V was shortened by 6 bases and J by 1 base, with 21 bases between the two germline ends. This CDR3 comprises 16 residues. Germline V gene sequence: CDR1 DFQATT, CDR2 SNEGSKA (reference sequence). CDR3 in amino acids: CSAMAGFLPPQETQYF. CDR3 nucleotide sequence: TGCAGTGCCATGGCAGGGTTCCTTCCCCCCCAAGAGACCCAGTACTTC.

This sequence joins TRBV12-3 or TRBV12-4 and TRBJ2-3, with a possible D match to TRBD1 (5 bases). CDR3 length: 16 amino acids. V shed 2 bases and J shed 3 bases, with 15 bases lying between them. CDR3 bases: TGTGCCAGCAGTTTATCGGTGGCAGGGTGGACAGATACGCAGTATTTT. Translation gives CASSLSVAGWTDTQYF.

Concerning this clonotype itself: The junction departs from germline at one end; a sequencing error may be responsible. The gene calls are TRBV5-5 and TRBJ1-6, with a possible D match to TRBD1 (5 bases). This CDR3 has 13 residues. Germline assignment: CDR1 SGHKS and CDR2 YYEKEE (reference sequence). The CDR3 DNA is TGTGCCCCCCTGGAGGGGCCTAGTTCACCCCCCCACTTT. This codes for CAPLEGPSSPPHF.